This record covers a single T cell receptor beta chain. This clonotype was counted many times. What this receptor recognizes is not known. Base qualities are not at hand, and no much larger clone is one base apart. TCR beta CDR3 regions were amplified from RNA transcripts. For the first round of RT-PCR on the TCR CDR3, the HTBI primer set was used together with the Qiagen OneStep RT-PCR kit. A second multiplex PCR round built the libraries, followed by size selection and purification. Sequencing of the libraries was done on an Illumina HiSeq2000 using paired-end 100 bp reads. Under the source paper's analysis protocol: SOAPnuke was used to process the raw data, removing reads that contained adapters or uncalled bases, had a mean Phred below 15, or lacked an exact match to the constant primer or identifier. High-quality paired reads were merged using COPE v1.2.5, and each unique nucleotide sequence was defined as a clonotype. Clonotypes were aligned to IMGT TRBV, TRBD and TRBJ reference segments using MiTCR v1.1. Only V-J combinations with frequency above 0.0001, covering approximately 99% of repertoires, were analysed. The TCS score was defined as the ratio of F50 (clonal expansion) to E x V (chaos), calculated using BLOSUM62-based TCRdist between CDR3 peptides within each V-J. Welch's t-statistics and random forest reduced around 510 V-J features to 13, which were used in a naive Bayes classifier (R e1071). The public reads were reanalyzed by TCRdb: fastp trimming at Q25, MiXCR alignment, in-frame beta chains only. All rows with the same CDR3 protein become a single entry with the most common DNA and genes. Here the V and J calls rest on TCRdb's processing, not on the authors' analysis. This sample lists fewer than 750,000 distinct CDR3 sequences; approximately 15% were detected once. The ten largest clones take up approximately 12% of the sample.

V lost 6 bases and J lost 2 bases; the stretch between them is 14 bases long. CDR1 and CDR2 were assigned from the germline V gene (reference sequence) as MNHEY and SMNVEV. Counted from cysteine to phenylalanine, this CDR3 has 15 amino acids. Only the CDR3 portion is preserved as DNA: 45 bases, with reading frame beginning at the first base. In the ophthalmopathy patients, disease was moderately to severely active, with a Clinical Activity Score of 3 or more, a NOSPECS grade of 4 or more, and a duration of less than 3 months. Exclusion was applied to patients with uncontrolled infections, other autoimmune diseases, pregnancy or lactation. Diagnoses were based on clinical symptoms, serum thyroxine and TRAb, thyroid ultrasound and orbital computed tomography. PBMCs were isolated from 7.5 to 10 ml of fresh peripheral blood by Ficoll-Paque density gradient centrifugation. Trizol reagent was used to extract total RNA, and RNA quality was then checked on an Agilent 2100 Bioanalyzer.

This sample is part of a study of T cells in Graves' hyperthyroidism and ophthalmopathy (dated by TCRdb to the late 2010s). Background on the whole study: Peripheral blood samples were taken at the time of initial diagnosis, prior to any treatment. The paper reports TCR Vbeta CDR3 sequencing of approximately 140 peripheral blood samples: some 44 ophthalmopathy, fewer than 85 hyperthyroidism and approximately 17 progressor patients. The approximately 100 discovery patients were randomly divided into training and test sets at a 7:3 ratio. The study also compared thyroid tissue and blood T-cell repertoires from five or six Graves' hyperthyroidism patients. After blood sampling, hyperthyroidism patients were treated with methimazole at a starting dose of 30 mg daily, and ophthalmopathy patients were treated with high-dose intravenous methylprednisolone. To identify distinguishing TCR V-J signatures, a discovery cohort of about a hundred patients was used, comprising some 45 with Graves' ophthalmopathy and around 60 with stable Graves' hyperthyroidism. Whether ophthalmopathy could be predicted prospectively was tested in an independent validation cohort made up of 18 hyperthyroidism patients plus 17 patients who later progressed to ophthalmopathy. What the work shows at the level of the full study, not this receptor alone: During validation, the model predicted progression to ophthalmopathy a median of roughly six months ahead of onset, with around 65% sensitivity and 72.22% specificity. A 13 V-J signature model separated ophthalmopathy from stable hyperthyroidism, with roughly 88% sensitivity and 81.08% specificity in cross-validation and 80%/75% in testing. Most expanded thyroid clonotypes (frequency above 0.001) were also found in blood, which suggests that blood repertoires may mirror thyroid immune responses. No statistical method was used to fix the sample size in advance, and group allocation was not hidden from the investigators.

Sequencing was performed on blood. This TCR came from a woman aged 45-59 years with Graves' ophthalmopathy. Rearrangement joined TRBV27 to TRBJ1-5; no D segment can be confidently identified. Here is the DNA: TGTGCCAGCAGCCCCGGCATTGGCGGCAATCAGCCCCAGCATTTT. This sequence encodes CASSPGIGGNQPQHF.